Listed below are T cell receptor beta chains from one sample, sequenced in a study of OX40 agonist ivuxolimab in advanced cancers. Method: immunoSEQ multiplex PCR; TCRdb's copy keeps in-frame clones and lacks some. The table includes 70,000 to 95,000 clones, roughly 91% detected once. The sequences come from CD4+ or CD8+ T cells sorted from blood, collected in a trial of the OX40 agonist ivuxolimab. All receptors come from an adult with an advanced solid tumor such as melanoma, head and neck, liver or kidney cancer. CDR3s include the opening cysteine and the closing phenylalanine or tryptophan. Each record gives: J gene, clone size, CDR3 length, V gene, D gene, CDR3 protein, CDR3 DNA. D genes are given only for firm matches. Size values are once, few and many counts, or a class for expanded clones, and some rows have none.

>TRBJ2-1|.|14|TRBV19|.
CASSINRLSDEQFF
TGTGCCAGTAGTATAAATCGTTTGAGCGATGAGCAGTTCTTC
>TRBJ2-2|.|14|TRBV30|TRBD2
CAWSGLAGAGELFF
TGTGCCTGGAGTGGGCTAGCGGGGGCCGGGGAGCTGTTTTTT
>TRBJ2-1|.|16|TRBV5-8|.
CASKFTGGSSYNEQFF
TGTGCCAGCAAATTTACGGGGGGCAGCTCCTACAATGAGCAGTTCTTC
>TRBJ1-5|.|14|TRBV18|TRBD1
CASSPGQGDQPQHF
TGTGCCAGCTCACCGGGACAGGGGGATCAGCCCCAGCATTTT
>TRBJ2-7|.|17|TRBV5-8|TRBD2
CASSLAGTGGSLYEQYF
TGTGCCAGCAGCTTGGCAGGGACGGGCGGGAGTTTGTACGAGCAGTACTTC
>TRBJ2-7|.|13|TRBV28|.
CASRVVFTYEQYF
TGTGCCAGCAGGGTGGTTTTCACCTACGAGCAGTACTTC
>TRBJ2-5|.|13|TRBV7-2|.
CASSLVRGETQYF
TGTGCCAGCAGCTTAGTCCGGGGGGAGACCCAGTACTTC
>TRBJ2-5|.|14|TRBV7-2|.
CASSLVLSQETQYF
TGTGCCAGCAGCTTAGTACTCAGCCAAGAGACCCAGTACTTC
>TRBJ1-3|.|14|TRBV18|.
CASSPDGSGNTIYF
TGTGCCAGCTCACCCGACGGCTCTGGAAACACCATATATTTT
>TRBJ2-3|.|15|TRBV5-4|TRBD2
CASSLLSGRVDTQYF
TGTGCCAGCAGCTTGCTTAGCGGGAGGGTAGATACGCAGTATTTT
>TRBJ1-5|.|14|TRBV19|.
CASKVTGLNQPQHF
TGTGCCAGTAAGGTCACGGGACTCAATCAGCCCCAGCATTTT
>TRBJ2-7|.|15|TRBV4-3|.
CASSQEYHITYEQYF
TGCGCCAGCAGCCAAGAGTACCATATTACCTACGAGCAGTACTTC
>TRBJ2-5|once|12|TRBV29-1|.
CSVGQIQETQYF
TGCAGCGTCGGACAGATCCAAGAGACCCAGTACTTC
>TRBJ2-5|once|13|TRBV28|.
CASSSVWQETQYF
TGTGCCAGCAGTTCCGTATGGCAAGAGACCCAGTACTTC
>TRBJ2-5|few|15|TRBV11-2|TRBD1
CASSLQGQGLETQYF
TGTGCCAGCAGCTTACAGGGACAGGGTCTGGAGACCCAGTACTTC
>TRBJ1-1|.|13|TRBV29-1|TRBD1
CSVGQGANTEAFF
TGCAGCGTGGGACAGGGGGCGAACACTGAAGCTTTCTTT
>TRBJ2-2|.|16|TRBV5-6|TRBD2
CASSLGLAGGIGELFF
TGTGCCAGCAGCTTGGGACTAGCGGGAGGCATCGGGGAGCTGTTTTTT
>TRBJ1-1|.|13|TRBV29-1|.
CSVGSASNTEAFF
TGCAGCGTTGGGTCAGCCTCGAACACTGAAGCTTTCTTT
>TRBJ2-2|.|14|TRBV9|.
CASSVYGGTGELFF
TGTGCCAGCAGCGTATATGGGGGCACCGGGGAGCTGTTTTTT
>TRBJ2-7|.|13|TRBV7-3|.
CASSPTVSYEQYF
TGTGCCAGCAGCCCGACAGTCTCCTACGAGCAGTACTTC
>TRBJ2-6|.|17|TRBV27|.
CASSFLRGLSGANVLTF
TGTGCCAGCAGTTTCTTACGGGGACTCTCTGGGGCCAACGTCCTGACTTTC
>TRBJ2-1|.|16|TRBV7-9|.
CASSLPQGRGSNEQFF
TGTGCCAGCAGCTTACCCCAGGGGAGGGGGTCCAATGAGCAGTTCTTC
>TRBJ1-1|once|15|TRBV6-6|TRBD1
CASSQETGRYSEAFF
TGTGCCAGCAGTCAAGAGACAGGGCGGTACTCTGAAGCTTTCTTT
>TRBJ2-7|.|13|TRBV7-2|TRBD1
CASRQGSAHEQYF
TGTGCCAGCAGACAGGGGAGCGCGCACGAGCAGTACTTC
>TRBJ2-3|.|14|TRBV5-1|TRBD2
CASTSGGGTDTQYF
TGCGCCAGCACCAGCGGGGGGGGCACAGATACGCAGTATTTT
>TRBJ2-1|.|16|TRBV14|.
CASSQGSWGGYNEQFF
TGTGCCAGCAGCCAAGGGTCATGGGGAGGTTACAATGAGCAGTTCTTC
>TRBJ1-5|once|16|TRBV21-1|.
CASSKETGNSNQPQHF
TGTGCCAGCAGCAAAGAAACAGGTAATAGCAATCAGCCCCAGCATTTT
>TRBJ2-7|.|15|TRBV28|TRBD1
CASSPVGQGPHEQYF
TGTGCCAGCAGCCCGGTGGGACAGGGCCCCCACGAGCAGTACTTC
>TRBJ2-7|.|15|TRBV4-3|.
CASSQMVGGSYEQYF
TGCGCCAGCAGCCAAATGGTAGGGGGGTCGTACGAGCAGTACTTC
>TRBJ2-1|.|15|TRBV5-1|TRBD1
CASSLAGGLYNEQFF
TGCGCCAGCAGCTTGGCAGGGGGCCTCTACAATGAGCAGTTCTTC
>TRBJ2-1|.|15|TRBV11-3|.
CASSSQGGLNNEQFF
TGTGCCAGCAGCTCCCAGGGGGGACTTAACAATGAGCAGTTCTTC
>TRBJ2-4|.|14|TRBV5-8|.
CASTWDGAKNIQYF
TGTGCCAGCACCTGGGACGGTGCCAAAAACATTCAGTACTTC
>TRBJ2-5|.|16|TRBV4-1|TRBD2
CASGTSGATYQETQYF
TGCGCCAGCGGGACTAGCGGGGCCACGTACCAAGAGACCCAGTACTTC
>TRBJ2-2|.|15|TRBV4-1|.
CASSQLLSVTGELFF
TGCGCCAGCAGCCAACTTTTGAGCGTCACCGGGGAGCTGTTTTTT
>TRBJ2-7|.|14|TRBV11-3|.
CASSLTAGGYEQYF
TGTGCCAGCAGCTTAACGGCAGGGGGGTACGAGCAGTACTTC
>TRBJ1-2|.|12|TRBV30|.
CAWTVANYGYTF
TGTGCCTGGACAGTAGCTAACTATGGCTACACCTTC
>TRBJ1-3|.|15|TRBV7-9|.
CASSLPPRLGNTIYF
TGTGCCAGCAGCCTCCCCCCGCGGTTGGGAAACACCATATATTTT
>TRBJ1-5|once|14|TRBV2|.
CASSDLARNQPQHF
TGTGCCAGCAGTGACTTAGCGAGGAATCAGCCCCAGCATTTT
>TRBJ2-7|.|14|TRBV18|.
CASSPGAGNYEQYF
TGTGCCAGCTCACCGGGGGCGGGGAACTACGAGCAGTACTTC
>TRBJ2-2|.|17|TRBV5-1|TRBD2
CASSLVPLAGDTGELFF
TGCGCCAGCAGCTTGGTCCCGCTAGCGGGGGACACCGGGGAGCTGTTTTTT
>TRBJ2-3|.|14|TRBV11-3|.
CASSLGGISDTQYF
TGTGCCAGCAGCTTAGGAGGTATCTCAGATACGCAGTATTTT
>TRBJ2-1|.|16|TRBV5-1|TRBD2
CASSIRLAGGENEQFF
TGCGCCAGCAGCATTAGACTAGCGGGGGGCGAGAATGAGCAGTTCTTC
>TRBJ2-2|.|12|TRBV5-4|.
CASSWNTGELFF
TGTGCCAGCAGCTGGAACACCGGGGAGCTGTTTTTT
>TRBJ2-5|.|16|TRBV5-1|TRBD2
CASSLGLAGLQETQYF
TGCGCCAGCAGCTTGGGGCTAGCGGGATTACAAGAGACCCAGTACTTC
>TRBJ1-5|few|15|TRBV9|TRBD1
CASSVGTGGNQPQHF
TGTGCCAGCAGCGTAGGGACAGGGGGCAATCAGCCCCAGCATTTT
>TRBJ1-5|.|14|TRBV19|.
CASSMSGFRIPQHF
TGTGCCAGTAGTATGTCAGGGTTCCGTATACCCCAGCATTTT
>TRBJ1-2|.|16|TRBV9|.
CASSVAPGAGSYGYTF
TGTGCCAGCAGCGTAGCCCCCGGAGCAGGCTCCTATGGCTACACCTTC
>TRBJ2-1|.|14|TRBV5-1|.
CASSLIAGWDEQFF
TGCGCCAGCAGCTTGATAGCAGGGTGGGATGAGCAGTTCTTC
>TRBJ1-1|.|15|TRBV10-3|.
CAISESAPLDTEAFF
TGTGCCATCAGTGAGTCGGCCCCACTGGACACTGAAGCTTTCTTT
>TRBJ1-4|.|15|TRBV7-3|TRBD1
CASSSTGALNEKLFF
TGTGCCAGCAGCTCCACAGGGGCGCTGAATGAAAAACTGTTTTTT
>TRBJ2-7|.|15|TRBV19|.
CASSIDAGMAGEQYF
TGTGCCAGTAGTATTGACGCGGGAATGGCGGGGGAGCAGTACTTC
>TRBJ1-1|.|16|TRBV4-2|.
CASSQVRGGGRTEAFF
TGTGCCAGCAGCCAAGTAAGGGGAGGGGGGCGGACTGAAGCTTTCTTT
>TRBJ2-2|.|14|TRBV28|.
CASSLRGGTGELFF
TGTGCCAGCAGTTTAAGGGGGGGCACCGGGGAGCTGTTTTTT
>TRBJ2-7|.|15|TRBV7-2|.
CASAPQGTLVYEQYF
TGTGCCAGCGCCCCGCAGGGTACGCTAGTTTACGAGCAGTACTTC